The 3 T cell receptor beta chains presented below share a single source sample, sequenced in a study of blood T cell dynamics during melanoma immunotherapy (dated by TCRdb to 2019 to 2021). The protocol used for the library was the immunoSEQ multiplex PCR assay. The clones in this table, taken by TCRdb from immuneACCESS, are in-frame only. Not every clone is retained; where verified, under half of the shortfall comes from an unresolved V gene, and the cause of the rest is unknown. This sample gives almost 25,000 clones in total; roughly 87% of them show up just once. The leading ten clones occupy approximately 4.6% of the sample. The sample's time point, from its label and the paper: pre-treatment baseline. This material consisted of blood, taken from a patient treated with checkpoint blockade. These receptor sequences come from a human donor with melanoma.

V and J are TRBV11-3 and TRBJ2-1, with TRBD2 identical over 9 bases. CDR3 length: 15 residues. With 1 base clipped from V and 6 bases from J, the junction kept 4 bases outside the gene matches. Germline CDR1 reads SGHNT; CDR2 reads YENEEA. The CDR3 nucleotides are TGTGCCAGCAGCTTAGGGACTAGCGAGTCCAATGAGCAGTTCTTC. This translates into CASSLGTSESNEQFF. Full variable domain (remainder filled in from reference TRBV11-3 and TRBJ2-1): EAGVVQSPRYKIIEKKQPVAFWCNPISGHNTLYWYLQNLGQGPELLIRYENEEAVDDSQLPKDRFSAERLKGVDSTLKIQPAELGDSAVYLCASSLGTSESNEQFFGPGTRLTVL.

The chain employs TRBV7-9 and TRBJ1-2; TRBD1 is a possible D gene (5 bases). This CDR3 has 14 residues. The germline V and J ends were trimmed by 5 bases and 2 bases, with 12 bases remaining between them. The germline gives CDR1 SEHNR, CDR2 FQNEAQ (reference sequence). CDR3 residues: CASSPSGLNYGYTF. The CDR3 DNA follows: TGTGCCAGCAGCCCCTCGGGACTGAACTATGGCTACACCTTC.

V and J are TRBV28 and TRBJ2-1, with D unresolved. V lost 4 bases to trimming and J lost 1 base, with 11 bases between them. Per the germline V gene, CDR1 is MDHEN and CDR2 is SYDVKM. The CDR3 length is 15 residues. The CDR3 DNA follows: TGTGCCAGCAGTTCGTCGCCGGGTTCCTACAATGAGCAGTTCTTC. Translation gives CASSSSPGSYNEQFF.